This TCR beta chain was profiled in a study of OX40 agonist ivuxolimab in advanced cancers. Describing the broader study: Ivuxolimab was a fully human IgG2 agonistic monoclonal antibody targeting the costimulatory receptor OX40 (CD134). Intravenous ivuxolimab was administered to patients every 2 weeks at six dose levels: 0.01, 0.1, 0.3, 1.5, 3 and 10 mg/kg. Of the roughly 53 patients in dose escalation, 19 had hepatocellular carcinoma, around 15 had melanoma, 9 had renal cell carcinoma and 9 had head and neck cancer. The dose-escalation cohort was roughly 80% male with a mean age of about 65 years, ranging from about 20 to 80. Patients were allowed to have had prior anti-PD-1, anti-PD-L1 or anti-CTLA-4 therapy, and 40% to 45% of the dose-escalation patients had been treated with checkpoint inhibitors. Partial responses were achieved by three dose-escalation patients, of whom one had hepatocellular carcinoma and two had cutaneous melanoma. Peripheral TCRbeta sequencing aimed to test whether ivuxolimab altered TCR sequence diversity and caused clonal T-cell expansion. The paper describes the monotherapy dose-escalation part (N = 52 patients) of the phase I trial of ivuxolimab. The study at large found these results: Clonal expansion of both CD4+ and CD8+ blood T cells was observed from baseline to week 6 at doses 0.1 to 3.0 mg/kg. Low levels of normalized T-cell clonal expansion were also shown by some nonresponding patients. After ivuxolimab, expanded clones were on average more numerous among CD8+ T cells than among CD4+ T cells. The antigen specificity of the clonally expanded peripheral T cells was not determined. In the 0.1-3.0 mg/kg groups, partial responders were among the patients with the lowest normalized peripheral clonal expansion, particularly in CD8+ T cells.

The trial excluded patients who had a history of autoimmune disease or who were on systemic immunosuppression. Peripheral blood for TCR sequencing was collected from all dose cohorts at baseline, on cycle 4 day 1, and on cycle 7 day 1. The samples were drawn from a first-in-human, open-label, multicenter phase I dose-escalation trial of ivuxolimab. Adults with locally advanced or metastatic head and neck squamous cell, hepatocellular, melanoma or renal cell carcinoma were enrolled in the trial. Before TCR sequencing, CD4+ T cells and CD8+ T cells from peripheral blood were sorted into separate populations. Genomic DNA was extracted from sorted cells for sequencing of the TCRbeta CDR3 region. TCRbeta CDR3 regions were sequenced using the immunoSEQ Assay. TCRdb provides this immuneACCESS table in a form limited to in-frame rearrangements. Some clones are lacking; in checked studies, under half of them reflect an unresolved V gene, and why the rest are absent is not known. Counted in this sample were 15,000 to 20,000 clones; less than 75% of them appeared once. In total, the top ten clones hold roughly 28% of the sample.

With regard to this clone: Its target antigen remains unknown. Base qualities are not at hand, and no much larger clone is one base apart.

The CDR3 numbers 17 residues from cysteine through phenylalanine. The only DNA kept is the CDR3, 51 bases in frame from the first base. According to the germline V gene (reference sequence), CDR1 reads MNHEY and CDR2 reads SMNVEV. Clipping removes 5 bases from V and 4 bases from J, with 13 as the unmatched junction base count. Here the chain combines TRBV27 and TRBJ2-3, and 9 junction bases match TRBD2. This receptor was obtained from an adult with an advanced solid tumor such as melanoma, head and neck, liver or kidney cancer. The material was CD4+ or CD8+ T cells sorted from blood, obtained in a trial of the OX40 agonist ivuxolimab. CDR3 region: CASSPSGSGSWADTQYF. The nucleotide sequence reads TGTGCCAGCAGTCCTTCGGGTAGCGGGAGTTGGGCAGATACGCAGTATTTT.